This TCR beta chain was recorded in a study of T cells after yellow fever vaccination. General study results and limits: Within FACS-sorted repertoires, abundant clonotypes contaminating from the bulk population could be present. Peak timing came faster in the weaker secondary response, day 5 versus 15. Most primary-vaccination clones recurred post-booster (roughly 96% CD4, 88% CD8).

Generation of TCR cDNA used 5'RACE template switching (which added a universal primer site and UMIs). TCRdb recomputed calls from the 5' RACE reads with MiXCR, one row per CDR3 protein. This table holds about 96,000 distinct CDR3 sequences, under 9% found once. The material sequenced was CD8+ T cells not binding an NS4B(214-222) dextramer, sorted from PBMCs, taken approximately 15 days after the first yellow fever vaccination. This sequence originates from a man between 18 and 29 years old who received the YFV17D yellow fever vaccine.

CDR3 DNA: TGTGCCAGCAGCTCTAGCGGGGGCCTACACACCCAGTACTTC. It yields the protein CASSSSGGLHTQYF. The chain employs TRBV7-8 and TRBJ2-5; 10 bases map to TRBD2. The trim removed 4 bases at V and 8 bases at J, leaving 7 bases unmatched. The length of the CDR3 is 14 residues. CDR1 and CDR2 (germline): SGHVS, FQNEAQ. The full variable domain, with the rest looked up from reference TRBV7-8 and TRBJ2-5, is GAGVSQSPRYKVAKRGQDVALRCDPISGHVSLFWYQQALGQGPEFLTYFQNEAQLDKSGLPSDRFFAERPEGSVSTLKIQRTQQEDSAVYLCASSSSGGLHTQYFGPGTRLLVL.